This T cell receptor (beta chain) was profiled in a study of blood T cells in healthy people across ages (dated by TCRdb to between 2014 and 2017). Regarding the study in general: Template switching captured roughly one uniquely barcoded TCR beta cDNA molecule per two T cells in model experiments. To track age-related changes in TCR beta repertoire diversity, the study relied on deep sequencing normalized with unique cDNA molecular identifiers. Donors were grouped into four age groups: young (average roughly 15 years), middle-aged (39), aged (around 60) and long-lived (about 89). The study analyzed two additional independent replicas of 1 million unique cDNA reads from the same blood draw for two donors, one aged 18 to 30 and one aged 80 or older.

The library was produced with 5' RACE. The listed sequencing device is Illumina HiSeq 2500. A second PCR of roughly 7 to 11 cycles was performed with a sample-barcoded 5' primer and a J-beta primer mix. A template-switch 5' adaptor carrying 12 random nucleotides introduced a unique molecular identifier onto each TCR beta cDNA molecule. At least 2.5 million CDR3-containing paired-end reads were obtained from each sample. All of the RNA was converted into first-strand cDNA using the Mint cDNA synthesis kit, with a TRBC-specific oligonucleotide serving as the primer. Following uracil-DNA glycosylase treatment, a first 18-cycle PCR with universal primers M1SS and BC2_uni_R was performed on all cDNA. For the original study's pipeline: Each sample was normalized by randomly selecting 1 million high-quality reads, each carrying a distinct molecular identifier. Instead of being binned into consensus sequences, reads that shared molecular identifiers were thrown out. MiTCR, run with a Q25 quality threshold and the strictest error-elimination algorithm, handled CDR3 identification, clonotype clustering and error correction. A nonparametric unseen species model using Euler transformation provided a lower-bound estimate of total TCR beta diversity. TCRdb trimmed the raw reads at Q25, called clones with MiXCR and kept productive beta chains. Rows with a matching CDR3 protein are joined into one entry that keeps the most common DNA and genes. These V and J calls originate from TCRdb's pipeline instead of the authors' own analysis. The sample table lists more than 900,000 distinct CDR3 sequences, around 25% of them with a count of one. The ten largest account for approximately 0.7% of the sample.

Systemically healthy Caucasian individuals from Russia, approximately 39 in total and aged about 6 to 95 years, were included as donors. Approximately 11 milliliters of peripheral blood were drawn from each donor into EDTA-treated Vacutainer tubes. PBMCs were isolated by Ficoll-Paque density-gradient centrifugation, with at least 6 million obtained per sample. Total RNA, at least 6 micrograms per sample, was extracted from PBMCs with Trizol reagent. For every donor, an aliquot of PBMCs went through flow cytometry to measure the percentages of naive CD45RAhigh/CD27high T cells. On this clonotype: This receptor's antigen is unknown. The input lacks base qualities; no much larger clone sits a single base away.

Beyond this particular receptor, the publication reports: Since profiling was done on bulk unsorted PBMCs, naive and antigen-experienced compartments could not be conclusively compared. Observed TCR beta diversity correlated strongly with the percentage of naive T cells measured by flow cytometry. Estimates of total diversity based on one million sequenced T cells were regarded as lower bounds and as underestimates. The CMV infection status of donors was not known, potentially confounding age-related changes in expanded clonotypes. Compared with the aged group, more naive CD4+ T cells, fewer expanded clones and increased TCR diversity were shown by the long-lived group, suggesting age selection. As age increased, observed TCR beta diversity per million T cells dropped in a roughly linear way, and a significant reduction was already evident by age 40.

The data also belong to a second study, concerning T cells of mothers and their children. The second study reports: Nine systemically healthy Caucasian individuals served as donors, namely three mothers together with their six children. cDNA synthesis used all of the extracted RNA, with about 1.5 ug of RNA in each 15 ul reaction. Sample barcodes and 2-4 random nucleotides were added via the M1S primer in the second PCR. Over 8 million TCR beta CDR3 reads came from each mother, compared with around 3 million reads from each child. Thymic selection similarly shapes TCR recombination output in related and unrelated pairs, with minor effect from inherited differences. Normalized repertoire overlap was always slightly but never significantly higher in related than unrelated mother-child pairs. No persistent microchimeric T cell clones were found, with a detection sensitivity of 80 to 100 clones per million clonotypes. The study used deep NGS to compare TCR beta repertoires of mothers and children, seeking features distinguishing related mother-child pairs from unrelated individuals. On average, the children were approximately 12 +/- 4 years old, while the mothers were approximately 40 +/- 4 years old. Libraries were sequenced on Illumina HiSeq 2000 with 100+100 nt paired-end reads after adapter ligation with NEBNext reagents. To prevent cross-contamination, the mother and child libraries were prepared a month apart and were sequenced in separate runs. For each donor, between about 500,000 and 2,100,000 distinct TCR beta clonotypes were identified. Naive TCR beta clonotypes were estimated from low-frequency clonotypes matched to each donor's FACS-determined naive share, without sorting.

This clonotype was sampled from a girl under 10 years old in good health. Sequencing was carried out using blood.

The CDR3 loop reads CASSPGQYF. The sequenced DNA: TGTGCCAGCAGTCCCGGGCAGTATTTT. This chain joins TRBV28 to TRBJ2-3; the D gene assignment is ambiguous. CDR1 and CDR2, looked up from the germline V gene, are MDHEN and SYDVKM. From cysteine to phenylalanine, the CDR3 is 9 amino acids long. The DNA shown is the 27-base CDR3, in frame from base 1. V lost 5 bases and J lost 11 bases; the stretch between them is 5 bases long. Beyond the CDR3, the reference TRBV28 and TRBJ2-3 genes provide the residues; the full variable domain reads: DVKVTQSSRYLVKRTGEKVFLECVQDMDHENMFWYRQDPGLGLRLIYFSYDVKMKEKGDIPEGYSVSREKKERFSLILESASTNQTSMYLCASSPGQYFGPGTRLTVL.